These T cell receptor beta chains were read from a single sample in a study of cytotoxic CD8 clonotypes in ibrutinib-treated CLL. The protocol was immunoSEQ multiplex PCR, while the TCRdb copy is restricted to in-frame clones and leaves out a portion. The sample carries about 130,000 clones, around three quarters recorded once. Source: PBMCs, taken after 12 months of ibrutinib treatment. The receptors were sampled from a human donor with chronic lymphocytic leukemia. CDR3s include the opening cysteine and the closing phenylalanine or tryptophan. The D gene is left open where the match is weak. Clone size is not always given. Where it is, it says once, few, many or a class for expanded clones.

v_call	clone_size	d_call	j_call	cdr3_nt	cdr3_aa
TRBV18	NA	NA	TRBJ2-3	TGTGCCAGCTCTTCCGAGGTCGGCCTTGGCACAGATACGCAGTATTTT	CASSSEVGLGTDTQYF
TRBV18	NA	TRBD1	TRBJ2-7	TGTGCCAGCTCAGCCCCGACAGGGTTCGAGCAGTACTTC	CASSAPTGFEQYF
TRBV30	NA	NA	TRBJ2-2	TGTGCCTGGAGCAGTACCTCGGGCAGACAGCCCGGGGAGCTGTTTTTT	CAWSSTSGRQPGELFF
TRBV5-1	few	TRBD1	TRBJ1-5	TGCGCCAGCAGCCACGGGACAGGGGATCAGCCCCAGCATTTT	CASSHGTGDQPQHF
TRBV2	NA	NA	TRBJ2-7	TGTGCCAGCAGAGTCACAGGGATCTACGAGCAGTACTTC	CASRVTGIYEQYF
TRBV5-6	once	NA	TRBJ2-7	TGTGCCAGCAGCTTTACACCTACCTACGAGCAGTACTTC	CASSFTPTYEQYF
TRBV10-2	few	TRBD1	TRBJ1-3	TGCGCCAGCCGCGGGACAGCTGGAAACACCATATATTTT	CASRGTAGNTIYF
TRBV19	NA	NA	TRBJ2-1	TGTGCCAGTAGCCAAGGGTCCTACAATGAGCAGTTCTTC	CASSQGSYNEQFF
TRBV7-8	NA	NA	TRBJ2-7	TGTGCCAGCAGCTTAGCGGAGGGGGCGCGGTACGAGCAGTACTTC	CASSLAEGARYEQYF
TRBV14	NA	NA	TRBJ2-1	TGTGCCAGCAGCCAAGTTCTGGGCTTGGGGAGCGGTTCCTACAATGAGCAGTTCTTC	CASSQVLGLGSGSYNEQFF
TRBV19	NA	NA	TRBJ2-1	TGTGCCAGTACTGCAGGGTACTACAATGAGCAGTTCTTC	CASTAGYYNEQFF
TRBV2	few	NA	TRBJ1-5	TGTGCCAGCAGTGAAAGGAGGGGAGATCAGCCCCAGCATTTT	CASSERRGDQPQHF